Each of the 22 T cell receptor beta chains below was sequenced from the same sample in a study of blood T cell repertoires in COVID-19. TCRdb keeps only in-frame clones here, not all; method: immunoSEQ multiplex PCR. This table holds 95,000 or so clones, about 89% found once. Sequenced material: peripheral blood. Source of these receptors: a human donor in a cohort sampled during active COVID-19.

The genes are TRBV11-3 and TRBJ2-1; 9 positions match TRBD2. The CDR3 covers 14 residues. The junction had 5 bases not matched to a gene; V was cut back by 3 bases and J by 8 bases. Germline assignment: CDR1 SGHNT and CDR2 YENEEA. This CDR3 is CASSFAGGADEQFF. The CDR3 region has the DNA TGTGCCAGCAGCTTCGCGGGGGGGGCGGATGAGCAGTTCTTC.

A single count supports this clone. The chain combines TRBV18 with TRBJ2-1; 8 positions agree with TRBD1. V shed 3 bases, J shed 2 bases, and the junction held 6 bases outside the gene matches. Germline V gene sequence: CDR1 KGHSH, CDR2 LQKENI. This CDR3 is 16 amino acids long. The CDR3 region is CASSPLGQGTYNEQFF. For the CDR3, the DNA is TGTGCCAGCTCACCGCTTGGACAGGGTACCTACAATGAGCAGTTCTTC.

This rearrangement joins TRBV4-1 to TRBJ2-1; 11 bases are shared with TRBD1. The CDR3 has 15 amino acids. CDR1 MGHRA and CDR2 YSYEKL come from the germline V gene. With 0 bases clipped from V and 12 bases from J, the junction kept 7 bases outside the gene matches. CDR3 nucleotide sequence: TGCGCCAGCAGCCAAGAGGACAGGGGGCAAGGCTTGCAGTTCTTC. It encodes CASSQEDRGQGLQFF.

The chain uses TRBV4-2 and TRBJ2-2, with 7 nucleotides matching TRBD2. The CDR3 contains 18 residues. The V segment lost 0 bases and the J segment 6 bases; nucleotides outside the gene matches: 13. The V gene's germline CDR1 is LGHNA and CDR2 YNFKEQ. The CDR3 region has the DNA TGTGCCAGCAGCCAAGAAAGCCCCTCGACTAGCCTCCCCGGGGAGCTGTTTTTT. Protein: CASSQESPSTSLPGELFF.

The rearrangement joins TRBV4-1 to TRBJ1-5; no clear D. V lost 0 bases and J 2 bases, leaving 11 bases between the germline ends. The CDR3 has 16 residues. Germline CDR1 reads MGHRA; CDR2 reads YSYEKL. CDR3 sequence (DNA): TGCGCCAGCAGCCAAGATCAGTCCCTTCGCAATCAGCCCCAGCATTTT. This encodes CASSQDQSLRNQPQHF.

This chain links TRBV7-9 with TRBJ2-5, with D maybe TRBD1 (5 bases). CDR1 and CDR2 from the germline V gene are SEHNR and FQNEAQ (reference sequence). The CDR3 extends over 13 amino acids. With 3 bases removed from V and 7 bases from J, the gap between germline ends came to 12 bases. CDR3 DNA: TGTGCCAGCAGCTTTGACAGCTCGTGGACCCAGTACTTC. This translates into CASSFDSSWTQYF.

The chain joins TRBV2 to TRBJ1-4, with D perhaps matching TRBD1 (5 bases). CDR1 is SNHLY, CDR2 FYNNEI, per germline. CDR3 length: 13 residues. The germline V and J ends were trimmed by 8 bases and 3 bases, with 10 bases remaining between them. CDR3 in amino acids: CASGRGPNEKLFF. The CDR3 DNA reads TGTGCCAGCGGTAGGGGTCCTAATGAAAAACTGTTTTTT.

The V and J genes are TRBV28 and TRBJ2-6; a possible D gene is TRBD1 (6 bases). Looked up from germline, CDR1 is MDHEN and CDR2 is SYDVKM. Deletions cut 5 bases from V and 1 base from J, with 9 bases between. This CDR3 comprises 15 residues. The CDR3 loop is CASSLTGSGANVLTF. The CDR3 region has the DNA TGTGCCAGCAGTCTCACAGGGTCTGGGGCCAACGTCCTGACTTTC.

The chain employs TRBV18 and TRBJ2-7, with 7 bases lining up with TRBD1. CDR1 KGHSH and CDR2 LQKENI come from the germline V gene. V was pared by 5 bases and J by 0 bases, with 4 bases of the junction left unmatched. This CDR3 contains 14 residues. CDR3 loop: CASSGTDPSYEQYF. In DNA form, the CDR3 reads TGTGCCAGCTCAGGGACAGACCCCTCCTACGAGCAGTACTTC.

CDR3 loop: CASSESGRLSQYSPLHF. The DNA for the CDR3 is TGTGCCAGCAGTGAATCCGGCAGGCTCTCCCAGTATTCACCCCTCCACTTT. V is TRBV2 and J is TRBJ1-6; D is uncertain. Germline V lookup: CDR1 SNHLY, CDR2 FYNNEI. This CDR3 spans 17 amino acids. V was pared by 2 bases and J by 8 bases, with 19 bases between.

CDR3 sequence reads: CASSPQGRGGTDTQYF. The DNA for the CDR3 is TGTGCCAGCTCACCACAGGGGCGTGGGGGCACAGATACGCAGTATTTT. J is TRBJ2-3 and V is TRBV18; possibly TRBD1 for D (5 bases). The CDR3 sequence is 16 residues long. Trimming cost V 1 base and J 1 base, with 12 bases left between them. The germline V gene encodes CDR1 KGHSH and CDR2 LQKENI.

The genes are TRBV2 and TRBJ1-4; tentative D call: TRBD1 (6 bases). Germline V CDR1 and CDR2: SNHLY, FYNNEI. The CDR3 is 15 residues long. V was cut by 8 bases and J by 7 bases, with 20 bases left in between. Written as DNA, the CDR3 is TGTGCCAGCGGCTCGACAGGTCGCGAAAGTGAAAAACTGTTTTTT. It is translated as CASGSTGRESEKLFF.

The rearrangement joins TRBV7-9 to TRBJ1-1, with D perhaps matching TRBD1 (6 bases). Between the trimmed V and J ends, which lost 3 bases and 4 bases, there was a span of 12 bases. In germline, CDR1 is SEHNR, CDR2 FQNEAQ (reference sequence). CDR3 length: 14 residues. CDR3 bases: TGTGCCAGCAGCTTGGGGGGGCTTAGCACTGAAGCTTTCTTT. Translating it yields CASSLGGLSTEAFF.

This chain joins TRBV2 and TRBJ1-5; D may be TRBD1 (6 bases). The CDR3 is 15 residues long. Looked up from germline, CDR1 is SNHLY and CDR2 is FYNNEI. V lost 6 bases, J lost 6 bases, and 18 bases lay in between. The CDR3 coding sequence is TGTGCCAGCAGGCCCACAGGGAAGGGGAGTCAGCCCCAGCATTTT. Protein: CASRPTGKGSQPQHF.

This chain uses TRBV4-3 with TRBJ2-7, with D hard to call. There are 16 residues in the CDR3. CDR1 and CDR2 from the germline V gene are LGHNA and YSLEER. The ends were cut back, 1 base at V and 5 bases at J, with 18 bases in the middle. CDR3 bases: TGCGCCAGCAGCCAAGGGCCGCCTGTAATTTGCCACGAGCAGTACTTC. It is translated as CASSQGPPVICHEQYF.

The rearrangement uses TRBV9 and TRBJ2-6; no definite D call. CDR1 SGDLS and CDR2 YYNGEE come from the germline V gene. V lost 4 bases and J 4 bases, leaving 3 bases between the germline ends. This CDR3 has 12 residues. The DNA of the CDR3 is TGTGCCAGCAGCCCGGGGGCCAACGTCCTGACTTTC. This codes for CASSPGANVLTF.

The chain carries TRBV19 and TRBJ2-1; D possibly corresponds to TRBD2 (5 bases). Germline CDR1 reads LNHDA; CDR2 reads SQIVND (reference sequence). The CDR3 extends over 14 amino acids. V gave up 4 bases and J gave up 6 bases, with 13 bases separating them. For the CDR3, the DNA is TGTGCCAGTAGTACGCCGGGGTCAGGCAATGAGCAGTTCTTC. This translates into CASSTPGSGNEQFF.

This chain connects TRBV3-1 (or the pseudogene TRBV3-2) to TRBJ1-1; a weak D match, TRBD1 (6 bases). Trimming removed 0 bases from V and 11 bases from J, with 10 bases in between. Germline V gene lookup returns CDR1 LGHDT and CDR2 YNNKEL (reference sequence). The CDR3 consists of 12 residues. The CDR3 spells CASSQDRRGAFF. In DNA, the CDR3 is TGTGCCAGCAGCCAAGATCGAAGGGGGGCTTTCTTT.

CDR3 coding DNA: TGTGCCAGCAGCCCGGGACTAGCGGAATACGAGCAGTACTTC. This gives the protein CASSPGLAEYEQYF. V gene TRBV3-1 (or the pseudogene TRBV3-2) combines with J gene TRBJ2-7, with 11 bases fitting TRBD2. CDR1 is LGHDT and CDR2 is YNNKEL in the germline V gene (reference sequence). V trimming: 4 bases; J trimming: 4 bases; junction bases outside the gene matches: 3. This CDR3 comprises 14 residues.

The chain uses TRBV7-2 and TRBJ2-5, with 10 bases identical to TRBD2. The CDR3 covers 16 residues. Germline loops: CDR1 SGHTA, CDR2 FQGNSA. With 2 bases clipped from V and 2 bases from J, the junction kept 5 bases outside the gene matches. In nucleotides, the CDR3 is TGTGCCAGCAGCTTATGGCTAGCGGGGGCTCAAGAGACCCAGTACTTC. It yields the protein CASSLWLAGAQETQYF. The full variable domain, rest sourced from reference TRBV7-2 and TRBJ2-5, is GAGVSQSPSNKVTEKGKDVELRCDPISGHTALYWYRQSLGQGLEFLIYFQGNSAPDKSGLPSDRFSAERTGGSVSTLTIQRTQQEDSAVYLCASSLWLAGAQETQYFGPGTRLLVL.

This chain uses TRBV19 with TRBJ2-6; D remains unclear. V was cut by 7 bases and J by 4 bases, with 11 bases left in between. The CDR3 has 14 residues. Per the germline V gene, CDR1 is LNHDA and CDR2 is SQIVND (reference sequence). The CDR3 nucleotides are TGTGCCAGTAACTCGGTGAGCGGGGCCAACGTCCTGACTTTC. This gives the protein CASNSVSGANVLTF.

The gene calls are TRBV4-1 and TRBJ2-7; no clear D. Germline CDR1 is MGHRA and CDR2 is YSYEKL. V was cut by 1 base and J by 6 bases, with 13 bases left in between. This CDR3 has 14 residues. Here the CDR3 reads CASSQAWAAGEQYF. The CDR3 nucleotides read TGCGCCAGCAGCCAAGCGTGGGCCGCCGGCGAGCAGTACTTC.